The sequence of this T cell receptor (beta chain) was determined in a study of T cells in Graves' hyperthyroidism and ophthalmopathy. The germline V and J ends were trimmed by 1 base and 5 bases, with 14 bases remaining between them. CDR3 size: 16 residues. Germline CDR1 SGHAT, CDR2 FQNNGV. Reasons for excluding patients were uncontrolled infection, other autoimmune disease, pregnancy or lactation. Amplified regions were TCR beta CDR3 sequences from RNA transcripts. The HTBI primer set was used in a first-round RT-PCR of the TCR CDR3. TCRdb processed the multiplex PCR reads anew with MiXCR; each CDR3 protein has one entry. There are more than 300,000 distinct CDR3 sequences in the sample; 15% to 20% occur only once, and roughly 35% lies in the top ten. This clonotype was recorded many times.

Sequencing input: blood. The source of this sequence is a young woman with Graves' hyperthyroidism that later progressed to Graves' ophthalmopathy. The chain has TRBV11-2 and TRBJ2-2; a possible D gene is TRBD1 (5 bases). The CDR3 sequence: CASSLVFRVLTGELFF. CDR3 nucleotides: TGTGCCAGCAGCTTAGTATTCAGGGTTCTTACCGGGGAGCTGTTTTTT. Together with reference TRBV11-2 and TRBJ2-2, the CDR3 gives the full variable domain: EAGVAQSPRYKIIEKRQSVAFWCNPISGHATLYWYQQILGQGPKLLIQFQNNGVVDDSQLPKDRFSAERLKGVDSTLKIQPAKLEDSAVYLCASSLVFRVLTGELFFGEGSRLTVL.